This T cell receptor (beta chain) stems from a study of blood T cell repertoires in COVID-19. Across the study: Some COVID-19 samples were acute and others convalescent; all came from the United States, Italy and Spain. PBMCs, B-cell-depleted T cells, or T cells provided the cDNA or gDNA that made up the material.

Per the original methods: Nucleated cell number was recorded as an estimate derived from reference gene primer amplification. Profiled with immunoSEQ multiplex PCR; TCRdb holds only in-frame clones, not every one. Clone size and V and J calls were adopted from that table, with D and trimming inferred from the DNA. The sample has some 30,000 clones, around 89% seen once. The CDR3 has 20 amino acids. V was clipped by 0 bases and J by 10 bases; unmatched bases: 18. Germline CDR1 is SGHKS and CDR2 is YYEKEE (reference sequence). The genes are TRBV5-5 and TRBJ2-1; 14 bases agree with TRBD2. The source of this sequence is a man between 60 and 70 years old with active COVID-19. The sequenced sample consisted of peripheral blood. The CDR3 here is CASSLVWGTSGGSVPPEQFF. The DNA for the CDR3 is TGTGCCAGCAGCTTGGTATGGGGGACTAGCGGGGGATCCGTCCCACCGGAGCAGTTCTTC.